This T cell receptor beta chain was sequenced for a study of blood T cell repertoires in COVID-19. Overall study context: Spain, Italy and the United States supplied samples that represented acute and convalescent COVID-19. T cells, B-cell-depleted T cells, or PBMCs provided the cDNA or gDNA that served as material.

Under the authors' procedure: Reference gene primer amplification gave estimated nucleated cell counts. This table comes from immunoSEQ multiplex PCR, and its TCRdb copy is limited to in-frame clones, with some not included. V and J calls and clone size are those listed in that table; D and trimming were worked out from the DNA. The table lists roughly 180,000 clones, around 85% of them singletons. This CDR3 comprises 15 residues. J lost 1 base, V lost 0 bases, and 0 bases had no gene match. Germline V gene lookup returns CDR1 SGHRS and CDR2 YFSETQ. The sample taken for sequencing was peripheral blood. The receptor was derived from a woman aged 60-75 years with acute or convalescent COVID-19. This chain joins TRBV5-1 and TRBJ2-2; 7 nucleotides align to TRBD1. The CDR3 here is CASSLAGGNTGELFF. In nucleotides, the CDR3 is TGCGCCAGCAGCTTGGCAGGGGGGAACACCGGGGAGCTGTTTTTT.